Listed here are 5 T cell receptor beta chains from one sample, sequenced in a study of T cells in Graves' hyperthyroidism and ophthalmopathy. Template material for amplifying TCR beta CDR3 regions consisted of RNA transcripts. Using the HTBI primer set, a first-round RT-PCR was run on the TCR CDR3. TCRdb re-called the multiplex PCR reads with MiXCR, one entry per CDR3 protein. The sample yields about 300,000 distinct CDR3 sequences, 15% to 20% seen once. The sequenced sample was blood. These receptors were taken from a middle-aged man with Graves' ophthalmopathy.

A note on this clonotype: Sequence at one end of the junction differs from germline and may be a read error. The genes are TRBV6-2 or TRBV6-3 and TRBJ2-1, with D possibly TRBD1 on 5 matching bases. This CDR3 spans 12 amino acids. The germline V gene has CDR1 MNHEY and CDR2 SVGEGT. The CDR3 nucleotides are TGTGCCAGCAGTTCATCAGGGCTTGAGAAGTTCTTC. It yields the protein CASSSSGLEKFF.

This clonotype has a handful of counts. The V call is TRBV5-1, the J call TRBJ2-1; 12 bases are shared with TRBD2. With 4 bases clipped from V and 10 bases from J, the junction kept 6 bases outside the gene matches. The CDR3 runs to 14 residues. CDR1 and CDR2 from the germline V gene are SGHRS and YFSETQ. CDR3: CASSEGLAGTEQFF. The CDR3 nucleotides are TGCGCCAGCAGCGAAGGACTAGCGGGGACCGAGCAGTTCTTC.

The chain couples TRBV29-1 to TRBJ2-3, with D possibly being TRBD1 or TRBD2 (6 bases each). CDR1 and CDR2 (germline): SQVTM, ANQGSEA. Trimming pared 7 bases from V and 4 bases from J, leaving 12 bases between. The CDR3 is 12 residues long. CDR3 loop: CSAKRGPDTQYF. CDR3 bases: TGCAGCGCTAAACGGGGGCCAGATACGCAGTATTTT.

The table lists this clonotype with many counts. The rearrangement uses TRBV28 and TRBJ1-2, with D unresolved. This CDR3 has 13 amino acids. CDR1 is MDHEN, CDR2 SYDVKM, per germline. The V gene lost 3 bases and the J gene lost 7 bases, with 12 bases spanning the gap. In DNA, the CDR3 is TGTGCCAGCAGTTTCTTAGGGCGAGGTGGCTACACCTTC. Translated, it gives CASSFLGRGGYTF.

This clonotype has just a few counts. V usage is TRBV18 and J usage is TRBJ2-1; 9 nucleotides line up with TRBD2. The CDR3 extends over 16 amino acids. The germline gives CDR1 KGHSH, CDR2 LQKENI. Losses at the gene ends were 6 bases for V and 5 bases for J; bases not matched to a gene: 11. The CDR3 bases are TGTGCCAGCTCGTTCCAGGGGTCTAGCGGGGACAATGAGCAGTTCTTC. This encodes CASSFQGSSGDNEQFF.